The 12 T cell receptor beta chains listed next were all sequenced from one sample in a study of shared clonotypes between healthy human individuals. The naive CD8 fraction comprised CD45RO-negative cells positively selected for CCR7 and excluded terminally differentiated effector memory CD45RA+ cells. Sequenced by immunoSEQ multiplex PCR; TCRdb stores in-frame clones only, minus some. The table has around 560,000 clones, around 96% seen once. The specimen was naive CD8+ T cells sorted from blood. Source of these receptors: a woman younger than 45 in good health.

The chain combines TRBV5-1 with TRBJ2-7, with TRBD1 matching 7 bases. Germline-derived CDR1 and CDR2 are SGHRS and YFSETQ. The CDR3 runs to 17 residues. V lost 6 bases and J lost 2; bases outside the gene matches: 17. CDR3 nucleotide sequence: TGCGCCAGCACCGCCTCCTCCGGGACAGCAGTTACCTACGAGCAGTACTTC. The encoded protein is CASTASSGTAVTYEQYF.

The chain uses TRBV27 and TRBJ1-5; tentatively, D is TRBD1 (6 bases). Germline CDR1 and CDR2: MNHEY and SMNVEV (reference sequence). The CDR3 is 14 amino acids. The germline V and J ends were trimmed by 7 bases and 0 bases, with 10 bases remaining between them. The DNA for the CDR3 is TGTGCCAGCAATCAAGGGGGTAGCAATCAGCCCCAGCATTTT. It encodes CASNQGGSNQPQHF.

The gene calls are TRBV5-1 and TRBJ1-1; 10 bases are a match to TRBD1. CDR1 and CDR2 (germline): SGHRS, YFSETQ. The CDR3 is 16 amino acids. V trimming: 5 bases; J trimming: 3 bases; junction bases outside the gene matches: 10. CDR3 DNA sequence: TGCGCCAGCAGGCCCGGGACAGGGGTTCCATACACTGAAGCTTTCTTT. It translates to CASRPGTGVPYTEAFF.

The chain joins TRBV19 to TRBJ2-2, with D perhaps matching TRBD2 (6 bases). Trimming cost V 0 bases and J 6 bases, with 8 bases left between them. The germline V gene has CDR1 LNHDA and CDR2 SQIVND (reference sequence). The CDR3 sequence is 14 residues long. The DNA of the CDR3 is TGTGCCAGTAGTATAGAACTAGCTCCCGGGGAGCTGTTTTTT. Protein: CASSIELAPGELFF.

J is TRBJ2-1 and V is TRBV11-2, with 7 bases matching TRBD2. J lost 4 bases, V lost 1 base, and 7 bases had no gene match. Germline values: CDR1 SGHAT, CDR2 FQNNGV. The CDR3 runs 16 residues. The CDR3 reads CASSLGEGLPYNEQFF. CDR3 nucleotide sequence: TGTGCCAGCAGCTTAGGGGAGGGACTTCCTTACAATGAGCAGTTCTTC.

This sequence joins TRBV6-5 and TRBJ2-7; D is unresolved. Germline V gene lookup returns CDR1 MNHEY and CDR2 SVGAGI. Trimming removed 0 bases from V and 4 bases from J, with 7 bases in between. The CDR3 covers 13 residues. CDR3 nucleotides: TGTGCCAGCAGTTACTCGATTCGGTACGAGCAGTACTTC. It yields the protein CASSYSIRYEQYF.

The CDR3 coding sequence is TGTGCCACCTCGTTGGACAGTCAGCCTAATGAAAAACTGTTTTTT. Amino acid sequence: CATSLDSQPNEKLFF. The rearrangement joins TRBV28 to TRBJ1-4; weak D call: TRBD1 (6 bases). Germline V gives CDR1 MDHEN, CDR2 SYDVKM. This CDR3 has 15 amino acids. V was shortened by 10 bases and J by 3 bases, with 18 bases between the two germline ends.

V gene TRBV19 combines with J gene TRBJ2-7; D is ambiguous. From germline, CDR1 is LNHDA and CDR2 SQIVND (reference sequence). The CDR3 has 13 residues. Trimming removed 6 bases at V and 2 bases at J, with 11 bases between. Here the CDR3 reads CASRGLGTYEQYF. For the CDR3, the DNA is TGTGCCAGTAGGGGTTTAGGAACCTACGAGCAGTACTTC.

This clone was seen more than once but under ten times. This chain connects TRBV27 to TRBJ2-7; D assignment may be TRBD1 or TRBD2 (5 bases each). V lost 7 bases and J 5 bases, leaving 9 bases between the germline ends. This CDR3 contains 11 residues. Germline V gene lookup returns CDR1 MNHEY and CDR2 SMNVEV (reference sequence). CDR3: CASTGTNEQYF. The CDR3 coding sequence is TGTGCCAGCACCGGGACCAACGAGCAGTACTTC.

The chain links TRBV28 to TRBJ1-4; 10 positions agree with TRBD1. J was trimmed by 5 bases and V by 5 bases; bases with no gene match: 5. The CDR3 has 15 residues. Per germline, CDR1 MDHEN and CDR2 SYDVKM. The CDR3 coding sequence is TGTGCCAGCAGTGTCAGGACAGGGGGGAATGAAAAACTGTTTTTT. It encodes CASSVRTGGNEKLFF.

The chain has TRBV9 and TRBJ1-2, with D possibly being TRBD1 (5 bases). CDR1 is SGDLS and CDR2 is YYNGEE in the germline V gene. V shed 2 bases and J shed 8 bases, with 10 bases lying between them. This CDR3 contains 12 residues. CDR3 sequence reads: CASSVGGRGYTF. The CDR3, as DNA: TGTGCCAGCAGCGTTGGGGGACGGGGCTACACCTTC. The full variable domain, in which reference TRBV9 and TRBJ1-2 provide the parts outside the CDR3, is DSGVTQTPKHLITATGQRVTLRCSPRSGDLSVYWYQQSLDQGLQFLIQYYNGEERAKGNILERFSAQQFPDLHSELNLSSLELGDSALYFCASSVGGRGYTFGSGTRLTVV.

This clone has a single count. The V and J genes are TRBV28 and TRBJ1-4, with no clear D. CDR1 and CDR2 (germline): MDHEN, SYDVKM. Trimming cost V 3 bases and J 0 bases, with 8 bases left between them. This CDR3 is built from 15 residues. The CDR3 nucleotides read TGTGCCAGCAGTTTCCTCGGGACAACTAATGAAAAACTGTTTTTT. This translates into CASSFLGTTNEKLFF.